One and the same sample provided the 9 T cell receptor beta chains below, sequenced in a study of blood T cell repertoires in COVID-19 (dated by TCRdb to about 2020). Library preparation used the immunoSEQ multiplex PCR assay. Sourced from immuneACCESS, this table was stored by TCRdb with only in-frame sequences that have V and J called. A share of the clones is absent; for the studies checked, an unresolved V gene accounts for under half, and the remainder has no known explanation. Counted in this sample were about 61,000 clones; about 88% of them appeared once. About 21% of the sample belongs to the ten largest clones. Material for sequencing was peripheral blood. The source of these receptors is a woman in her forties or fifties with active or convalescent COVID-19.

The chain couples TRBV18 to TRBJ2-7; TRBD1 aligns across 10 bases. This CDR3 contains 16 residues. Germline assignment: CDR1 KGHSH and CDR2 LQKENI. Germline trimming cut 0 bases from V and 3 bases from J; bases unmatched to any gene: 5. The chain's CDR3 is CASSPPRGQGYYEQYF. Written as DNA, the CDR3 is TGTGCCAGCTCACCACCGCGGGGACAGGGGTACTACGAGCAGTACTTC.

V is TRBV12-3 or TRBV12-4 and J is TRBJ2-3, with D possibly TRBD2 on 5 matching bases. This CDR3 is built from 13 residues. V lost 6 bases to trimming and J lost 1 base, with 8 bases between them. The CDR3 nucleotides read TGTGCCAGCAGGCTCGGGGGCACAGATACGCAGTATTTT. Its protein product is CASRLGGTDTQYF.

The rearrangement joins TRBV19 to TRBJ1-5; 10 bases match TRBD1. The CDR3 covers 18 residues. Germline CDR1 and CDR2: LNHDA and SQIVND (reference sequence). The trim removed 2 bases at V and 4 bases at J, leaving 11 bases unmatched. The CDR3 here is CASSIPGTGDRGNQPQHF. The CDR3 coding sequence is TGTGCCAGTAGTATACCCGGGACAGGGGATAGGGGGAATCAGCCCCAGCATTTT.

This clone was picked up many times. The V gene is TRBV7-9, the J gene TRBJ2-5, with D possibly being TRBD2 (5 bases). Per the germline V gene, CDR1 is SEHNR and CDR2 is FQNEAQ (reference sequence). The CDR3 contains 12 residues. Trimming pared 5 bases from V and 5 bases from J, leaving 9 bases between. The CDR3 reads CASSQSGETQYF. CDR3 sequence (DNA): TGTGCCAGCAGCCAATCGGGGGAGACCCAGTACTTC. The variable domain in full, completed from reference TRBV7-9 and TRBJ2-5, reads DTGVSQNPRHKITKRGQNVTFRCDPISEHNRLYWYRQTLGQGPEFLTYFQNEAQLEKSRLLSDRFSAERPKGSFSTLEIQRTEQGDSAMYLCASSQSGETQYFGPGTRLLVL.

The CDR3 region is CSGLAEYEQYF. Written as DNA, the CDR3 is TGCAGTGGACTAGCGGAGTACGAGCAGTACTTC. The chain has TRBV20-1 and TRBJ2-7, with TRBD2 matching 9 bases. The CDR3 runs 11 residues. Germline V gene data show CDR1 as DFQATT and CDR2 as SNEGSKA (reference sequence). The trim removed 7 bases at V and 4 bases at J, leaving 2 bases unmatched.

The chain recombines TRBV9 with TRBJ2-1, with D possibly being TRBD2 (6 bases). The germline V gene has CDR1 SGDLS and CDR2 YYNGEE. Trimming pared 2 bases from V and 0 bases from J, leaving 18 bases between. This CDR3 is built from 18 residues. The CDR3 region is CASSVSRRALNSYNEQFF. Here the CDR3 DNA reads TGTGCCAGCAGCGTCTCTAGGAGGGCGCTCAACTCCTACAATGAGCAGTTCTTC.

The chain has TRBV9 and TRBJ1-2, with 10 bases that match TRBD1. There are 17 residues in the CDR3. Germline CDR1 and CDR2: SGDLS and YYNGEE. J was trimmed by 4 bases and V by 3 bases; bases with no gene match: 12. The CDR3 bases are TGTGCCAGCAGCGGATACTACTCGGACAGGGGGATCTATGGCTACACCTTC. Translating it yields CASSGYYSDRGIYGYTF.

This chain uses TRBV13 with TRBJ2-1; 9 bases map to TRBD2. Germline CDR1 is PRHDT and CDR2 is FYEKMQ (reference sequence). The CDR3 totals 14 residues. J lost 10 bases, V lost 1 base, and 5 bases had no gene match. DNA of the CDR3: TGTGCCAGCAGCTTAGTTAGCGGGAGTTCCGAGCAGTTCTTC. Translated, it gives CASSLVSGSSEQFF.

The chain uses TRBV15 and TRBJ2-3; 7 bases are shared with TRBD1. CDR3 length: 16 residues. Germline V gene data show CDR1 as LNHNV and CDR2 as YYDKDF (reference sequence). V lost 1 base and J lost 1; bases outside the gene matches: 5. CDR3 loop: CATSRVRTGGTDTQYF. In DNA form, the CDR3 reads TGTGCCACCAGCAGAGTCCGGACAGGCGGCACAGATACGCAGTATTTT. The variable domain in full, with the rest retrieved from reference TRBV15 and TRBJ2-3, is DAMVIQNPRYQVTQFGKPVTLSCSQTLNHNVMYWYQQKSSQAPKLLFHYYDKDFNNEADTPDNFQSRRPNTSFCFLDIRSPGLGDTAMYLCATSRVRTGGTDTQYFGPGTRLTVL.